This paragraph covers one T cell receptor beta chain sequence. Additional DNA sequences in this sample encode the identical CDR3. This entry belongs to a study of shared clonotypes between healthy human individuals. The CDR3 spans 11 residues. The germline CDR1 and CDR2 sequences are MDHEN and SYDVKM. V was shortened by 3 bases and J by 5 bases, with 4 bases between the two germline ends. Method: immunoSEQ multiplex PCR; TCRdb's copy keeps in-frame clones and lacks some. Among roughly 2 million clones listed, about 95% were seen once. This chain joins TRBV28 and TRBJ2-5; D remains unclear. The clonotype was recovered from a man aged 18 to 35 in good health. The sample was naive CD4+ T cells sorted from blood. Subset indicated: CD45RA+ positively selected. This CDR3 is CASSLRETQYF. The CDR3 nucleotides are TGTGCCAGCAGTTTGCGGGAGACCCAGTACTTC. Complete variable domain (other parts from reference TRBV28 and TRBJ2-5): DVKVTQSSRYLVKRTGEKVFLECVQDMDHENMFWYRQDPGLGLRLIYFSYDVKMKEKGDIPEGYSVSREKKERFSLILESASTNQTSMYLCASSLRETQYFGPGTRLLVL.